This TCR beta chain stems from a study of CD8+ T cells in alopecia areata. Trimming removed 6 bases from V and 6 bases from J, with 17 bases in between. CDR3 size: 14 residues. Germline V gene sequence: CDR1 LGHNA, CDR2 YSLEER. TCR sequencing used cDNA made by reverse transcription of extracted RNA. The data were produced by immunoSEQ multiplex PCR, yet TCRdb's version contains in-frame clones alone and is incomplete. The sample holds 150,000 or so clones; 49% are singletons and the top ten take around 20%. This TCR derives from a human donor with alopecia areata. The rearrangement joins TRBV4-3 to TRBJ1-1; D call uncertain. The sequencing here drew on CD8+ T cells sorted from blood, taken at week 0. The CDR3 loop is CASRHSMEAPEAFF. The DNA of the CDR3 is TGCGCCAGCAGGCATAGCATGGAGGCCCCTGAAGCTTTCTTT.